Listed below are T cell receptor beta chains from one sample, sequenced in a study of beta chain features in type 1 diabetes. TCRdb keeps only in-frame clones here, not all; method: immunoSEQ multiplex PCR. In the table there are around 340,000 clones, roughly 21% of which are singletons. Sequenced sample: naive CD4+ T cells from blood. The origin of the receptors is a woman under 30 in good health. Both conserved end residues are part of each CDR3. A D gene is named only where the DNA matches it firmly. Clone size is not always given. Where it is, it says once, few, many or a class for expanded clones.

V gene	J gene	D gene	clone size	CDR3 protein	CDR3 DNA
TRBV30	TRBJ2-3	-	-	CAWTTDLAADTQYF	TGTGCCTGGACCACCGACCTAGCTGCAGATACGCAGTATTTT
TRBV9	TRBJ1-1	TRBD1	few	CASSVSGGTEAFF	TGTGCCAGCAGCGTATCAGGGGGCACTGAAGCTTTCTTT
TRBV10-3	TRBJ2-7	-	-	CAIRETGLTYEQYF	TGTGCCATCAGGGAGACAGGATTGACCTACGAGCAGTACTTC
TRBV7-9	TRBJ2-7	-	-	CASSSHSYEQYF	TGTGCCAGCAGCTCCCACTCCTACGAGCAGTACTTC
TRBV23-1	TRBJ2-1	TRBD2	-	CASSQSRSSGVYNEQFF	TGCGCCAGCAGTCAATCGCGGTCTAGCGGAGTATACAATGAGCAGTTCTTC
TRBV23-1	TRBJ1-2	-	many	CASRQSNYGYTF	TGCGCCAGCCGACAGAGCAACTATGGCTACACCTTC
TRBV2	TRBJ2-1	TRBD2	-	CASSEDGRASYEQFF	TGTGCCAGCAGTGAGGACGGGAGGGCCAGTTATGAGCAGTTCTTC
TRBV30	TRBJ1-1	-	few	CAWGHLNTEAFF	TGTGCCTGGGGACACCTGAACACTGAAGCTTTCTTT
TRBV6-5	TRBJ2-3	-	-	CASSRDPRGTDTQYF	TGTGCCAGCAGCCGGGATCCCCGGGGCACAGATACGCAGTATTTT
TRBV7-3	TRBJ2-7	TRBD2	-	CASSQPAGGPIEQYF	TGTGCCAGCAGCCAACCGGCGGGAGGGCCGATAGAGCAGTACTTC
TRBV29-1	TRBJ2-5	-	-	CSVGPLYPREAQYF	TGCAGCGTGGGGCCCTTATACCCAAGAGAGGCCCAGTACTTC
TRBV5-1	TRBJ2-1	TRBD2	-	CASGSTSGVYNEQFF	TGCGCCAGTGGCTCCACTAGCGGGGTTTACAATGAGCAGTTCTTC
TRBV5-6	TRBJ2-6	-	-	CASSPYRYSLPTF	TGTGCCAGCAGCCCTTACCGATACTCCCTCCCGACTTTC
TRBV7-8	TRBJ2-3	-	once	CASIPGVGGITDTQYF	TGTGCCAGCATCCCAGGGGTGGGGGGGATCACAGATACGCAGTATTTT
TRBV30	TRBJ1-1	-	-	CAWSVSRTANTEAFF	TGTGCCTGGAGTGTTTCTAGGACAGCGAACACTGAAGCTTTCTTT
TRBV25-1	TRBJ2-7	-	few	CASSEPSGNYEQYF	TGTGCCAGCAGTGAACCTTCAGGGAACTACGAGCAGTACTTC
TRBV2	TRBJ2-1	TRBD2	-	CASSDLAGLLDEQFF	TGTGCCAGCAGTGATTTAGCGGGGCTTTTGGATGAGCAGTTCTTC
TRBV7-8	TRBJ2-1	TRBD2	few	CASSLEGTSPYNEQFF	TGTGCCAGCAGCTTAGAAGGGACTAGCCCCTACAATGAGCAGTTCTTC
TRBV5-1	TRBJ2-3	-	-	CASSLVGGLPTDTQYF	TGCGCCAGCAGCTTGGTGGGGGGGCTGCCCACAGATACGCAGTATTTT
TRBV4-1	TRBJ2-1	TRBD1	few	CASSRQGNSYNEQFF	TGCGCCAGCAGTCGACAGGGGAACTCCTACAATGAGCAGTTCTTC
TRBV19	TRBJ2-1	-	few	CASSRTAGVHNEQFF	TGTGCCAGTTCGAGGACAGCAGGTGTCCACAATGAGCAGTTCTTC
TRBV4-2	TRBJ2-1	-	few	CATVLGSSYNEQFF	TGTGCCACCGTACTGGGGAGCTCCTACAATGAGCAGTTCTTC
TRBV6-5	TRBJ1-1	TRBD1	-	CASSSQGKVEAFF	TGTGCCAGCAGTTCACAGGGGAAGGTTGAAGCTTTCTTT
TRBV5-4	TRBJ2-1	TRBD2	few	CASSSRASGRSDNEQFF	TGTGCCAGCAGCTCCCGGGCTAGCGGGAGGTCCGACAATGAGCAGTTCTTC
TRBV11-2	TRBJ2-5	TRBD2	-	CASSLGLAGGRGKTQYF	TGTGCCAGCAGCTTGGGACTAGCGGGGGGCAGGGGGAAAACCCAGTACTTC
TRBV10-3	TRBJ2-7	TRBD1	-	CAISPVGQGARNEQYF	TGTGCCATCAGTCCCGTCGGGCAGGGGGCGCGCAACGAGCAGTACTTC
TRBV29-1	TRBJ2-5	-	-	CSAFSETQYF	TGCAGCGCCTTTAGCGAGACCCAGTACTTC
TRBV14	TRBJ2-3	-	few	CASSQVEGYADTQYF	TGTGCCAGCAGCCAAGTGGAGGGGTACGCAGATACGCAGTATTTT
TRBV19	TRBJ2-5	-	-	CASSMAETQYF	TGTGCCAGTAGTATGGCAGAGACCCAGTACTTC
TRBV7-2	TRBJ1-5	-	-	CASSATGSNQPQHF	TGTGCCAGCAGCGCTACAGGTTCCAATCAGCCCCAGCATTTT
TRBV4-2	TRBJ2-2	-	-	CASRKTGTNTGELFF	TGTGCCAGCAGGAAAACAGGAACCAACACCGGGGAGCTGTTTTTT